The 14 T cell receptor beta chains given below trace back to one sample, sequenced in a study of blood T cells in healthy people across ages. A second PCR of roughly 7 to 11 cycles used a sample-barcoded 5' primer and a J-beta primer mix. TCRdb re-called the 5' RACE reads through MiXCR, storing one row per CDR3 protein. The sample carries 600,000 to 850,000 distinct CDR3 sequences, more than 40% recorded once. Source material: blood. The receptors originated from a woman aged 55 to 70 in good health.

The chain is built from TRBV20-1 and TRBJ2-7, with TRBD2 identical over 8 bases. The CDR3 covers 14 residues. Germline values: CDR1 DFQATT, CDR2 SNEGSKA (reference sequence). V lost 0 bases and J lost 3; bases outside the gene matches: 4. The CDR3, as DNA: TGCAGTGCTAGAGAGTCCGGGAGGGGCTACGAGCAGTACTTC. This codes for CSARESGRGYEQYF.

Only a few counts were recorded for this clonotype. The gene calls are TRBV15 and TRBJ2-7; D is undetermined. Germline V gene lookup returns CDR1 LNHNV and CDR2 YYDKDF (reference sequence). The CDR3 is 13 amino acids. The V and J ends lost 4 bases and 0 bases respectively, with 7 bases between them. This chain's CDR3 is CATSTSLSYEQYF. The CDR3 DNA reads TGTGCCACCAGCACGTCGCTCTCCTACGAGCAGTACTTC.

This clonotype has at least ten counts. This chain uses TRBV29-1 with TRBJ2-3; no firm D call. The CDR3 spans 14 residues. V lost 2 bases to trimming and J lost 1 base, with 10 bases between them. Germline V lookup: CDR1 SQVTM, CDR2 ANQGSEA. CDR3 coding DNA: TGCAGCGTTGAACAAGGGAAGGGCACAGATACGCAGTATTTT. It is translated as CSVEQGKGTDTQYF.

This clonotype appeared many times. The chain uses TRBV20-1 and TRBJ2-5, with 7 bases fitting TRBD2. The CDR3 has 13 amino acids. Trimming removed 6 bases from V and 6 bases from J; junction bases left unmatched: 10. In germline, CDR1 is DFQATT, CDR2 SNEGSKA (reference sequence). The CDR3 nucleotides are TGCAGTGCACCAGAGCGGGGTGGAAAGACCCAGTACTTC. Translated, it gives CSAPERGGKTQYF.

The chain is built from TRBV5-1 and TRBJ1-4; maybe TRBD1 (6 bases). Trimming removed 5 bases at V and 5 bases at J, with 13 bases between. Germline CDR1 and CDR2: SGHRS and YFSETQ. This CDR3 contains 14 residues. This CDR3 is CASRVQGMNEKLFF. CDR3 DNA: TGCGCCAGCAGGGTACAGGGAATGAATGAAAAACTGTTTTTT.

The chain links TRBV11-1 to TRBJ2-4; 11 bases map to TRBD2. CDR3 length equals 24 residues. Germline values: CDR1 SGHAT, CDR2 FQDESV (reference sequence). V lost 2 bases to trimming and J lost 0 bases; unmatched junction nucleotides: 24. This chain's CDR3 is CASSLREGASGSGRARRAKNIQYF. CDR3 sequence (DNA): TGTGCCAGCAGCTTAAGGGAGGGGGCATCAGGTAGCGGGAGGGCCCGGCGAGCCAAAAACATTCAGTACTTC.

The chain is built from TRBV5-5 and TRBJ2-2; TRBD1 is a possible D gene (5 bases). Germline assignment: CDR1 SGHKS and CDR2 YYEKEE (reference sequence). V shed 2 bases and J shed 3 bases, with 17 bases lying between them. CDR3 size: 17 residues. The CDR3, as DNA: TGTGCCAGCAGCTTTATAACGGCACAGGAGCACACCGGGGAGCTGTTTTTT. This translates into CASSFITAQEHTGELFF.

V gene TRBV4-3 combines with J gene TRBJ2-1, with 7 bases that match TRBD2. This CDR3 has 13 residues. The V gene end was trimmed by 4 bases and the J gene end by 12 bases; junction bases not matched to a gene: 9. CDR1 is LGHNA, CDR2 YSLEER, per germline. The CDR3 DNA reads TGCGCCAGCAGCCCCGGACTAGTTTATGGGCAGTTCTTC. Translation gives CASSPGLVYGQFF.

This clonotype was observed a handful of times. The genes are TRBV20-1 and TRBJ2-3; 10 bases are shared with TRBD2. In germline, CDR1 is DFQATT, CDR2 SNEGSKA (reference sequence). The CDR3 runs to 15 residues. The V gene end was trimmed by 1 base and the J gene end by 2 bases; junction bases not matched to a gene: 3. The CDR3: CSARVLAGSTDTQYF. CDR3 nucleotides: TGCAGTGCTAGAGTACTAGCGGGGTCCACAGATACGCAGTATTTT.

The chain has TRBV20-1 and TRBJ1-1, with no clear D. The CDR3 loop spans 13 amino acids. Deletions cut 1 base from V and 8 bases from J, with 14 bases between. Per germline, CDR1 DFQATT and CDR2 SNEGSKA (reference sequence). The CDR3 nucleotides are TGCAGTGCTAGAGTGCACGGCGGAGAAGAAGCTTTCTTT. Amino acid sequence: CSARVHGGEEAFF.

In this sample, this clonotype turned up a few times. The chain links TRBV28 to TRBJ2-5, with D perhaps matching TRBD1 (5 bases). This CDR3 has 15 residues. V was clipped by 4 bases and J by 7 bases, with 19 bases between them. CDR1 and CDR2 (germline): MDHEN, SYDVKM. The CDR3 sequence: CASSSPIRQRRTQYF. CDR3 in DNA: TGTGCCAGCAGTTCCCCGATCCGACAGAGGCGGACCCAGTACTTC.

This clonotype was seen repeatedly, ten times or more. J is TRBJ2-5 and V is TRBV6-2 or TRBV6-3, with TRBD2 matching 11 bases. V was pared by 1 base and J by 1 base, with 8 bases of the junction left unmatched. The V gene's germline CDR1 is MNHEY and CDR2 SVGEGT. The CDR3 sequence is 18 residues long. The CDR3 reads CASSYYRTSGRGQETQYF. CDR3 in DNA: TGTGCCAGCAGTTACTATCGGACTAGCGGGCGAGGCCAAGAGACCCAGTACTTC.

The CDR3 nucleotides read TGCAGTGCTCCCCATCCGTCCGCCTACAATGAGCAGTACTTC. Translating gives CSAPHPSAYNEQYF. The chain links TRBV20-1 to TRBJ2-7; no firm D call. This CDR3 is 14 amino acids long. CDR1 is DFQATT and CDR2 is SNEGSKA in the germline V gene (reference sequence). Trimming cost V 5 bases and J 7 bases, with 21 bases left between them.

The chain joins TRBV5-1 to TRBJ2-3; the D gene is possibly TRBD2 (6 bases). Germline V gives CDR1 SGHRS, CDR2 YFSETQ. This CDR3 region has 14 residues. V was cut by 1 base and J by 4 bases, with 10 bases left in between. The chain's CDR3 is CASSLPSAADTQYF. DNA for the CDR3: TGCGCCAGCAGCTTGCCTAGCGCCGCAGATACGCAGTATTTT.